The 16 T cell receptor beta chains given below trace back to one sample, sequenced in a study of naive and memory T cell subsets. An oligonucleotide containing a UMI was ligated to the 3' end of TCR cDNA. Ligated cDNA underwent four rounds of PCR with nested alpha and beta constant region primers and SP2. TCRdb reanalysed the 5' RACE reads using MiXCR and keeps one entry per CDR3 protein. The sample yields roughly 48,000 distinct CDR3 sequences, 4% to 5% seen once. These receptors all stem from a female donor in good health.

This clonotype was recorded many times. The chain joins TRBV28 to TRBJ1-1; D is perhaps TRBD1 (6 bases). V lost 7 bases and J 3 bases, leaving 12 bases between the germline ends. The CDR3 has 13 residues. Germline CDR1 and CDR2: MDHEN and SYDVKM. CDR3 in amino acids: CASISYRDTEAFF. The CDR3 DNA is TGTGCCAGCATAAGTTACAGGGACACTGAAGCTTTCTTT.

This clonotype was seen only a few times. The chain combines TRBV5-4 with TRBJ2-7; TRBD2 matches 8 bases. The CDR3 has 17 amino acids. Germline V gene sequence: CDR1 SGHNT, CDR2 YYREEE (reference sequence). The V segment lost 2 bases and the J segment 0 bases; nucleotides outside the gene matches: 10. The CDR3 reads CASSLGVAGLSSYEQYF. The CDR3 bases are TGTGCCAGCAGCTTAGGGGTAGCGGGGTTGAGCTCCTACGAGCAGTACTTC.

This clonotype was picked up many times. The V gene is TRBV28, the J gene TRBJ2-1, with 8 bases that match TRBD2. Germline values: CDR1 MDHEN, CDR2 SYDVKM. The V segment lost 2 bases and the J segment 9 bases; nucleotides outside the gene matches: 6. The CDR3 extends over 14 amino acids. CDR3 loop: CASSLPRGGAEQFF. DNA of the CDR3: TGTGCCAGCAGTTTACCCCGGGGGGGAGCTGAGCAGTTCTTC.

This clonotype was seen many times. In DNA form, the CDR3 reads TGTGCCAGCAGCCGAAGTTTAGCCAAAAACATTCAGTACTTC. As protein: CASSRSLAKNIQYF. The chain has TRBV28 and TRBJ2-4; D gene uncertain. CDR1 is MDHEN, CDR2 SYDVKM, per germline. V lost 6 bases to trimming and J lost 0 bases, with 9 bases between them. This CDR3 has 14 residues.

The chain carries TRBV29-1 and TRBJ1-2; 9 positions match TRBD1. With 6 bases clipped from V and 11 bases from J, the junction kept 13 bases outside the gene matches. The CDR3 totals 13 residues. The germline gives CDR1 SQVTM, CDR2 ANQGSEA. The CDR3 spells CSVQTLDRGRYTF. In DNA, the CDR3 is TGCAGCGTCCAGACCCTGGACAGGGGAAGATACACCTTC.

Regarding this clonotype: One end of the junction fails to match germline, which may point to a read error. The CDR3 region has the DNA TGTGCCAGTAGTCTCCGCCCGGACAGCTATCAGCTCCAGCATTTT. Translating gives CASSLRPDSYQLQHF. The V gene is TRBV19, the J gene TRBJ1-5; perhaps TRBD1 as D (6 bases). The CDR3 has 15 residues. CDR1 and CDR2 from the germline V gene are LNHDA and SQIVND (reference sequence). The full variable domain, completed using reference TRBV19 and TRBJ1-5, is DGGITQSPKYLFRKEGQNVTLSCEQNLNHDAMYWYRQDPGQGLRLIYYSQIVNDFQKGDIAEGYSVSREKKESFPLTVTSAQKNPTAFYLCASSLRPDSYQLQHFGDGTRLSIL.

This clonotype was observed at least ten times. CDR3 nucleotide sequence: TGTGCCAGCAGTTTGGGCTCTGGGGCCAACGTCCTGACTTTC. It yields the protein CASSLGSGANVLTF. The chain uses TRBV27 and TRBJ2-6; D is unresolved. This CDR3 contains 14 residues. Germline V gene data show CDR1 as MNHEY and CDR2 as SMNVEV (reference sequence). Trimming removed 3 bases from V and 0 bases from J, with 3 bases in between.

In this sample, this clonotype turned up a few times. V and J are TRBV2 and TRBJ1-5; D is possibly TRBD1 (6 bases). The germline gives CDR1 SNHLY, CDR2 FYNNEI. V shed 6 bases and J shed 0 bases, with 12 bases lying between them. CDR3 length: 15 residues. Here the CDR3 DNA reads TGTGCCAGCAGATTGGACAGTAATAGCAATCAGCCCCAGCATTTT. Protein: CASRLDSNSNQPQHF.

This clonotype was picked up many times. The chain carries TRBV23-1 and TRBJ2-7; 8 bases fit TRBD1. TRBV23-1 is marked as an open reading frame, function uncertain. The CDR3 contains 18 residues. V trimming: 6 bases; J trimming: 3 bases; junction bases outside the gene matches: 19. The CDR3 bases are TGCGCCAGCAGCCGGACTCACATGCGGACAGGGACCTACTACGAGCAGTACTTC. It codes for CASSRTHMRTGTYYEQYF.

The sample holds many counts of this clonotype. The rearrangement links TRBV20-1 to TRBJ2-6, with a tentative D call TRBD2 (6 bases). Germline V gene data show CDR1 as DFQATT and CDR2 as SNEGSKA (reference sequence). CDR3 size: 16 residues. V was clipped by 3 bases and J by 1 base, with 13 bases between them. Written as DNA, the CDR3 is TGCAGTGCTAGCTTTCCGGCGGGATCTGGGGCCAACGTCCTGACTTTC. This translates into CSASFPAGSGANVLTF.

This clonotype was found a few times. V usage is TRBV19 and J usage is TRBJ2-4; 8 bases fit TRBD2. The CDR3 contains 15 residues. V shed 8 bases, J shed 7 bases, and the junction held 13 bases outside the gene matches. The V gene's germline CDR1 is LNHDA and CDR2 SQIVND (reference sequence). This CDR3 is CASLPSGRERNIQYF. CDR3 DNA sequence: TGTGCCAGTCTCCCCAGCGGGAGAGAGAGGAACATTCAGTACTTC. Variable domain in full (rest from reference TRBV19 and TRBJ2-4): DGGITQSPKYLFRKEGQNVTLSCEQNLNHDAMYWYRQDPGQGLRLIYYSQIVNDFQKGDIAEGYSVSREKKESFPLTVTSAQKNPTAFYLCASLPSGRERNIQYFGAGTRLSVL.

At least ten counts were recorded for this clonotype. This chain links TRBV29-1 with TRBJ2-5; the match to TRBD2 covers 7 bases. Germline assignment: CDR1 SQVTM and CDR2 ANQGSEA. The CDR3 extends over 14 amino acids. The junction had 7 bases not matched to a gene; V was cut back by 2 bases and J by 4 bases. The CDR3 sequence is CSVERTSVLETQYF. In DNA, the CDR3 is TGCAGCGTTGAACGGACTAGTGTATTAGAGACCCAGTACTTC.

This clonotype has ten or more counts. The CDR3 here is CASTESGTNEKLFF. The CDR3 DNA follows: TGTGCCAGCACCGAGAGCGGAACTAATGAAAAACTGTTTTTT. The chain couples TRBV6-5 to TRBJ1-4; D gene ambiguous. Germline CDR1 and CDR2: MNHEY and SVGAGI. This CDR3 region has 14 residues. Trimming left V 7 bases short and J 1 base short, with 10 bases between.

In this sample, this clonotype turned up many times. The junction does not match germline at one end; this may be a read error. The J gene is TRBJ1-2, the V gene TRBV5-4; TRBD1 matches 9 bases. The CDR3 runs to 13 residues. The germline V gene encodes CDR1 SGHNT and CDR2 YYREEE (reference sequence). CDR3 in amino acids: CASSSRRTGETSF. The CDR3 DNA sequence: TGTGCCAGCAGCTCCCGTAGGACAGGGGAAACTTCCTTC.

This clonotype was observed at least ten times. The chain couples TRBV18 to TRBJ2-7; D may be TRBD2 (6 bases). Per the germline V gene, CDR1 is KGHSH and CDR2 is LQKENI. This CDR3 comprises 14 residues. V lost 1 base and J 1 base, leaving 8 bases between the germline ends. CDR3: CASSPQAGSYEQYF. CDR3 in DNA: TGTGCCAGCTCACCACAGGCGGGATCCTACGAGCAGTACTTC. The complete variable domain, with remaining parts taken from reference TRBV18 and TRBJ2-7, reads NAGVMQNPRHLVRRRGQEARLRCSPMKGHSHVYWYRQLPEEGLKFMVYLQKENIIDESGMPKERFSAEFPKEGPSILRIQQVVRGDSAAYFCASSPQAGSYEQYFGPGTRLTVT.

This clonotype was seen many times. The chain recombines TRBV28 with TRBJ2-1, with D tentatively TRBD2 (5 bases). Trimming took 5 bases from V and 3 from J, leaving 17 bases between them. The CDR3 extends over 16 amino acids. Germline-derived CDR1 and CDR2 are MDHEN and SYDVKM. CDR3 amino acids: CASSGLGSGNYNEQFF. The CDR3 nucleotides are TGTGCCAGCAGTGGCTTGGGCAGCGGAAACTACAATGAGCAGTTCTTC. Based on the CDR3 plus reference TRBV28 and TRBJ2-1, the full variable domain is DVKVTQSSRYLVKRTGEKVFLECVQDMDHENMFWYRQDPGLGLRLIYFSYDVKMKEKGDIPEGYSVSREKKERFSLILESASTNQTSMYLCASSGLGSGNYNEQFFGPGTRLTVL.